This note documents a single TCR beta chain sequence. This sample is part of a study of response to subunit inactivated influenza vaccine. TCRdb itself ran the RT-PCR reads through MiXCR, one entry per CDR3 protein. The sample consists of about 540,000 distinct CDR3 sequences, approximately 22% of them appearing once. Germline V CDR1 and CDR2: SNHLY, FYNNEI. The CDR3 is made up of 15 amino acids. The V gene lost 7 bases and the J gene lost 2 bases, with 15 bases spanning the gap. The sample also formed part of further work on T cells expressing NK-cell markers. Turning to that study: Libraries used 5'RACE template switching adding universal primer site and UMIs. Repertoires of TCR beta were obtained from T cells sorted as CD3+CD56+NKG2C+, CD3+CD56+NKG2C- and CD3+CD56-NKG2C+.

The sample in question was CD4+ T cells sorted from PBMCs, obtained 11 to 12 days after vaccination. The V and J genes are TRBV2 and TRBJ1-5; D gene ambiguous. The clonotype originates from a man aged 45-60 years who received an inactivated influenza vaccine. The CDR3 reads CASKALQVGNQPQHF. The CDR3 bases are TGTGCCAGCAAGGCCCTGCAGGTCGGCAATCAGCCCCAGCATTTT.